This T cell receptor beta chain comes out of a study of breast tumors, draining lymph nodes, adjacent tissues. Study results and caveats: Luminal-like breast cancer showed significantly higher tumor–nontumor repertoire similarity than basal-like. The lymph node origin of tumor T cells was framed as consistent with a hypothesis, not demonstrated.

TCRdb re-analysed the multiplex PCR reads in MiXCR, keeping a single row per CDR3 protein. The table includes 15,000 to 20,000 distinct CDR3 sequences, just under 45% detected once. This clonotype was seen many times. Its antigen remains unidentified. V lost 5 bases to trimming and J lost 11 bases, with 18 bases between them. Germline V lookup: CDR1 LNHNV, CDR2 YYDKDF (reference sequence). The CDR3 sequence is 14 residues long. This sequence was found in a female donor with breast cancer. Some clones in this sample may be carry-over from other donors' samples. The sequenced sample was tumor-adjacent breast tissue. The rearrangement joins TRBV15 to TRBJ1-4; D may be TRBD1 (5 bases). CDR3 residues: CATSSSEAGRKLFF. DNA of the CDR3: TGTGCCACCAGCTCTTCCGAAGCAGGGCGGAAACTGTTTTTT.